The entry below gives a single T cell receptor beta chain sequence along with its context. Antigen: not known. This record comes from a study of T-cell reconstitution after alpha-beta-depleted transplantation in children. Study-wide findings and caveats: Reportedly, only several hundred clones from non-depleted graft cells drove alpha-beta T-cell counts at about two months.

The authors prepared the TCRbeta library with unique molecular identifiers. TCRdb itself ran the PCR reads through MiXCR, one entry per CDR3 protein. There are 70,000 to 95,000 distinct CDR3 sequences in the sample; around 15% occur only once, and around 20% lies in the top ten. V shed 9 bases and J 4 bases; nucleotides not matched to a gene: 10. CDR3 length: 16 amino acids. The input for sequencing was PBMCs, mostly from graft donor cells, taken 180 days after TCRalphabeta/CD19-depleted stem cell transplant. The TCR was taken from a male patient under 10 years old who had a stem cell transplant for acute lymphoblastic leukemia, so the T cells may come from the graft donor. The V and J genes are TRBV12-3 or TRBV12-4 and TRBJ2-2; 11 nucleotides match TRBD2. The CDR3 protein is CASEELAGVITGELFF. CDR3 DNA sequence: TGTGCCAGTGAGGAACTAGCGGGGGTAATCACCGGGGAGCTGTTTTTT.